The 8 T cell receptor beta chains below come from one sample, sequenced in a study of T-cell memory formation after mild COVID-19. TCRdb called the 5' RACE reads again in MiXCR, with one record for every CDR3 protein. The table lists about 600,000 distinct CDR3 sequences, less than 25% of them singletons. The specimen sequenced was PBMCs or a T cell subset sorted from them (not recorded which). Source of these receptors: an adult woman who had mild COVID-19 (a few samples of this study predate the infection). Cell type and time point are not known.

This clonotype was found a few times. The chain links TRBV27 to TRBJ2-7, with D maybe TRBD1 (5 bases). The CDR3 is 14 amino acids. V lost 3 bases and J 5 bases, leaving 14 bases between the germline ends. Germline CDR1 MNHEY, CDR2 SMNVEV (reference sequence). The CDR3 loop reads CASSFLGAIDEQYF. Written as DNA, the CDR3 is TGTGCCAGCAGTTTTTTAGGGGCCATCGACGAGCAGTACTTC.

This clonotype was recorded a few times. The rearrangement joins TRBV9 to TRBJ1-1; D is uncertain. The germline V gene encodes CDR1 SGDLS and CDR2 YYNGEE. The CDR3 is made up of 13 amino acids. V was cut by 0 bases and J by 3 bases, with 6 bases left in between. CDR3 sequence (DNA): TGTGCCAGCAGCGTAGGGAGAGACACTGAAGCTTTCTTT. This sequence encodes CASSVGRDTEAFF.

This clonotype appeared a few times. A junction boundary mismatches the germline segment, possibly from a read error. The chain has TRBV5-1 and TRBJ2-2, with D possibly TRBD1 on 5 matching bases. The CDR3 totals 15 residues. Germline V CDR1 and CDR2: SGHRS, YFSETQ. CDR3 coding DNA: TGCGCCAGCACCTTGACACAGGCGAACACCGGGGAGCTGTTTTTT. It is translated as CASTLTQANTGELFF.

Ten or more counts support this clonotype. The chain combines TRBV7-8 with TRBJ1-5; no firm D call. Trimming took off 3 bases at V and 4 bases at J, with 10 bases between the two ends. CDR1 is SGHVS and CDR2 is FQNEAQ in the germline V gene. The CDR3 is 14 residues long. The CDR3 nucleotides are TGTGCCAGCAGCTTCGACACGGGGAATCAGCCCCAGCATTTT. This encodes CASSFDTGNQPQHF.

The chain joins TRBV19 to TRBJ1-2; possible D gene TRBD1, 5 bases. Germline CDR1 and CDR2: LNHDA and SQIVND (reference sequence). The CDR3 runs to 14 residues. The ends were cut back, 7 bases at V and 1 base at J, with 13 bases in the middle. CDR3 residues: CASTETRVNYGYTF. As DNA, the CDR3 is TGTGCCAGTACAGAGACCAGGGTTAACTATGGCTACACCTTC.

The CDR3 protein is CATRIVDTQYF. DNA for the CDR3: TGTGCCACCCGGATTGTGGATACGCAGTATTTT. The chain has TRBV19 and TRBJ2-3; D is ambiguous. V was cut by 10 bases and J by 6 bases, with 11 bases left in between. Germline V gene sequence: CDR1 LNHDA, CDR2 SQIVND (reference sequence). The length of the CDR3 is 11 residues.

This clonotype has a handful of counts. The chain links TRBV7-3 to TRBJ2-3; 9 nucleotides agree with TRBD2. V lost 5 bases and J lost 5; bases outside the gene matches: 11. Germline assignment: CDR1 SGHTA and CDR2 FQGTGA. CDR3 length equals 16 residues. CDR3 DNA: TGTGCCAGCAGCCCAGAGCGGCGGGGGGGCTTAGATACGCAGTATTTT. Residues: CASSPERRGGLDTQYF.

In its sample, this clonotype was seen a few times. The V gene is TRBV24-1, the J gene TRBJ2-2; 9 bases are a match to TRBD1. The germline V gene has CDR1 KGHDR and CDR2 SFDVKD. V dropped 4 bases and J dropped 7; count of bases not matched to a gene: 9. The CDR3 sequence is 16 residues long. The CDR3 loop is CATSDLGQGKIGELFF. The CDR3 DNA follows: TGTGCCACCAGTGACCTCGGACAGGGGAAAATCGGGGAGCTGTTTTTT.